These T cell receptor beta chains were read from a single sample in a study of OX40 agonist ivuxolimab in advanced cancers. Some clones are missing from TCRdb's copy, which holds only in-frame ones; the method was immunoSEQ multiplex PCR. The sample comprises 65,000 to 100,000 clones, around 82% of which are singletons, and under 4% rests with the top ten. Sequenced here: CD4+ or CD8+ T cells sorted from blood, sampled in a trial of the OX40 agonist ivuxolimab. Every receptor here comes from an adult with an advanced solid tumor such as melanoma, head and neck, liver or kidney cancer. Both conserved end residues are part of each CDR3. Each record gives: clone size, CDR3 length, V gene, J gene, D gene, CDR3 DNA, CDR3 protein. The D gene is left open where the match is weak. Size values are once, few and many counts, or a class for expanded clones, and some rows have none.

.,13,TRBV28,TRBJ1-3,.,TGTGCCAGCAGTCGGGACTCCTTAATCACCATATATTTT,CASSRDSLITIYF
.,14,TRBV28,TRBJ2-5,TRBD2,TGTGCCAGCAGTCCACTAGCGGGAGAAGAGACCCAGTACTTC,CASSPLAGEETQYF
.,14,TRBV7-6,TRBJ2-3,.,TGTGCCAGCAGCTTAGAACCCCCCACAGATACGCAGTATTTT,CASSLEPPTDTQYF
.,13,TRBV7-3,TRBJ2-7,.,TGTGCCAGCAGTCCGGACCCCTCGGCCGAGCAGTACTTC,CASSPDPSAEQYF
.,14,TRBV28,TRBJ1-5,.,TGTGCCAGCAGTTTGTTGTATAGCAATCAGCCCCAGCATTTT,CASSLLYSNQPQHF
few,15,TRBV4-2,TRBJ2-5,.,TGTGCCAGCAGCCAAGTCCCCCGTGCAGGGGAGACCCAGTACTTC,CASSQVPRAGETQYF
.,15,TRBV30,TRBJ2-5,TRBD2,TGTGCCTGGAGTGCGGGACTAGCGGGTCTTGAGACCCAGTACTTC,CAWSAGLAGLETQYF
.,16,TRBV4-1,TRBJ2-7,.,TGCGCCAGCAGCCAAGATGGGCTGGGACAAACCTACGAGCAGTACTTC,CASSQDGLGQTYEQYF
medium-sized,17,TRBV13,TRBJ2-2,TRBD1,TGTGCCAGCAGCCTACCCACCGGGACAGGGCCCACCGGGGAGCTGTTTTTT,CASSLPTGTGPTGELFF
.,14,TRBV11-2,TRBJ2-7,TRBD2,TGTGCCAGCAGCCCTAGCGGGAGCGGGTTCGAGCAGTACTTC,CASSPSGSGFEQYF
.,15,TRBV7-3,TRBJ2-3,TRBD2,TGTGCCAGCAGCTCCCGGACTAGCGGGAGAGATACGCAGTATTTT,CASSSRTSGRDTQYF
.,13,TRBV19,TRBJ2-7,.,TGTGCCAGTAGTGCCCTGGCCCGGGGCGAGCAGTACTTC,CASSALARGEQYF
.,16,TRBV7-8,TRBJ2-1,TRBD2,TGTGCCAGCACCCCCATGGGAGCGGGGATTAACAATGAGCAGTTCTTC,CASTPMGAGINNEQFF
once,12,TRBV28,TRBJ1-1,.,TGTGCCAGCCTCAGCATGAACACTGAAGCTTTCTTT,CASLSMNTEAFF
.,13,TRBV7-7,TRBJ2-7,.,TGTGCTAGCAGCTTAGACCGGGACTCCGAACAGTACTTC,CASSLDRDSEQYF
once,13,TRBV2,TRBJ2-1,TRBD1,TGTGCCAGCAGGGAAGACAGGGGGAATGAGCAGTTCTTC,CASREDRGNEQFF
once,11,TRBV9,TRBJ2-7,.,TGTGCCAGAGGACTCACCTACGAGCAGTACTTC,CARGLTYEQYF
.,14,TRBV28,TRBJ1-5,TRBD1,TGTGCCAGCAGTGCAGGGGGCGGCAATCAGCCCCAGCATTTT,CASSAGGGNQPQHF
.,16,TRBV5-1,TRBJ2-2,.,TGCGCCAGCAGCTCAATAGGGGGATCGAACACCGGGGAGCTGTTTTTT,CASSSIGGSNTGELFF
few,14,TRBV19,TRBJ1-5,.,TGTGCCAGTAGTATAGATAATTTGGCGCAGCCCCAGCATTTT,CASSIDNLAQPQHF
.,14,TRBV28,TRBJ1-5,TRBD1,TGTGCCAGCAGGGGGGACAGGACAAATCAGCCCCAGCATTTT,CASRGDRTNQPQHF
.,14,TRBV4-3,TRBJ2-5,.,TGCGCCACCTCGCGGACGGTGGGGGGAGAGACCCAGTACTTC,CATSRTVGGETQYF
once,14,TRBV28,TRBJ2-5,.,TGTGCCAGCAGTTCCCCCGGCACACGGGAGACCCAGTACTTC,CASSSPGTRETQYF
.,14,TRBV6-1,TRBJ2-2,.,TGTGCCAGCACCAAACCGTCCAACACCGGGGAGCTGTTTTTT,CASTKPSNTGELFF
.,12,TRBV11-3,TRBJ2-7,.,TGTGCCAGCAGCTTAAGGTCCTACGAGCAGTACTTC,CASSLRSYEQYF
.,12,TRBV28,TRBJ2-1,.,TGTGCCAGCTTGGGGCCCTACAATGAGCAGTTCTTC,CASLGPYNEQFF
.,16,TRBV5-4,TRBJ2-7,TRBD1,TGTGCCAGCAGCCAGGGACAGGGGTGGAGCTCCTACGAGCAGTACTTC,CASSQGQGWSSYEQYF
.,15,TRBV5-4,TRBJ2-3,TRBD2,TGTGCCAGCAACTTCGGACTAGCGGTACCAGATACGCAGTATTTT,CASNFGLAVPDTQYF
.,14,TRBV6-5,TRBJ2-2,.,TGTGCCAGCAGTTACCAGGAATACACCGGGGAGCTGTTTTTT,CASSYQEYTGELFF
.,16,TRBV7-8,TRBJ1-1,.,TGTGCCAGCACCCCTGGAGACAAACGGTTGATCACTGAAGCTTTCTTT,CASTPGDKRLITEAFF
.,14,TRBV19,TRBJ1-1,TRBD1,TGTGCCAGTAGTATTCCGGGACAGGGACCTGAAGCTTTCTTT,CASSIPGQGPEAFF
.,15,TRBV30,TRBJ2-3,.,TGTGCCTGGGGGGGGCCTTCGGGCGGGAAGGATACGCAGTATTTT,CAWGGPSGGKDTQYF
few,12,TRBV4-2,TRBJ1-4,.,TGTGCCAGCAGCCAATTAGGTGAAAAACTGTTTTTT,CASSQLGEKLFF
.,13,TRBV28,TRBJ1-2,.,TGTGCCAGCAGGCCACCGGGCGCGCAAGGCTACACCTTC,CASRPPGAQGYTF
.,13,TRBV28,TRBJ2-3,.,TGTGCCAGCAGTTATTATCGGGGAGATACGCAGTATTTT,CASSYYRGDTQYF
few,13,TRBV5-4,TRBJ2-3,TRBD2,TGTGCCAGCAGCGCCCGGGGGGAGGGTACGCAGTATTTT,CASSARGEGTQYF
.,14,TRBV5-5,TRBJ2-5,.,TGTGCCAGCAGCCCCGGACCAAACGAAGAGACCCAGTACTTC,CASSPGPNEETQYF
.,17,TRBV11-3,TRBJ2-5,.,TGTGCCAGCAGCCGTCGGCAGGGGGGCAGCCACCAAGAGACCCAGTACTTC,CASSRRQGGSHQETQYF
.,15,TRBV5-4,TRBJ2-3,TRBD2,TGTGCCAGCAGGAGGACTAGCGGGTTACCAGATACGCAGTATTTT,CASRRTSGLPDTQYF
few,15,TRBV12-2,TRBJ2-5,.,TGTGCAAGTCGCTTTTGGGCGGGGGACCAAGAGACCCAGTACTTC,CASRFWAGDQETQYF
.,13,TRBV7-6,TRBJ2-4,.,TGTGCCAGCAGCTTATCCGAGGGAGACATTCAGTACTTC,CASSLSEGDIQYF
.,15,TRBV6-5,TRBJ2-7,TRBD1,TGTGCCAGCAGGCCCCCGGGACAGGGTGAATACGAGCAGTACTTC,CASRPPGQGEYEQYF
.,14,TRBV28,TRBJ2-1,.,TGTGCCAGCAGTTTAGGGCTTCACTACAATGAGCAGTTCTTC,CASSLGLHYNEQFF
few,10,TRBV28,TRBJ1-2,.,TGTGCCAGCAGTTCATATGGCTACACCTTC,CASSSYGYTF
.,13,TRBV19,TRBJ2-7,.,TGTGCCAGTAGTCTCGACAGAGACTACGAGCAGTACTTC,CASSLDRDYEQYF